Here is one TCR beta chain with its context. Antigen specificity is unknown. This specimen comes from a study of OX40 agonist ivuxolimab in advanced cancers. Study details: Those enrolled were roughly 85% male, with a mean age of approximately 60 years and ages from roughly 20 to 90.

This CDR3 is built from 14 residues. V lost 9 bases to trimming and J lost 0 bases, with 12 bases between them. The germline V gene has CDR1 MDHEN and CDR2 SYDVKM. Notes on the study in general: The expanded peripheral T cells' antigen specificity was not determined. Expanded clones belonging to CD8+ T cells outnumbered, on average, those of CD4+.

TCRdb's table, derived via immunoSEQ multiplex PCR, lists solely in-frame clones and lacks some. There are 70,000 or so clones in the sample; more than 80% occur only once, and approximately 0.5% lies in the top ten. The chain joins TRBV28 to TRBJ2-1; weak D call: TRBD2 (5 bases). The receptor comes from an adult with an advanced solid tumor such as melanoma, head and neck, liver or kidney cancer. The sequenced sample was CD4+ or CD8+ T cells sorted from blood, obtained in a trial of the OX40 agonist ivuxolimab. CDR3 sequence (DNA): TGTGCCAGTATCACTGGGAGCTCCTACAATGAGCAGTTCTTC. As protein: CASITGSSYNEQFF.